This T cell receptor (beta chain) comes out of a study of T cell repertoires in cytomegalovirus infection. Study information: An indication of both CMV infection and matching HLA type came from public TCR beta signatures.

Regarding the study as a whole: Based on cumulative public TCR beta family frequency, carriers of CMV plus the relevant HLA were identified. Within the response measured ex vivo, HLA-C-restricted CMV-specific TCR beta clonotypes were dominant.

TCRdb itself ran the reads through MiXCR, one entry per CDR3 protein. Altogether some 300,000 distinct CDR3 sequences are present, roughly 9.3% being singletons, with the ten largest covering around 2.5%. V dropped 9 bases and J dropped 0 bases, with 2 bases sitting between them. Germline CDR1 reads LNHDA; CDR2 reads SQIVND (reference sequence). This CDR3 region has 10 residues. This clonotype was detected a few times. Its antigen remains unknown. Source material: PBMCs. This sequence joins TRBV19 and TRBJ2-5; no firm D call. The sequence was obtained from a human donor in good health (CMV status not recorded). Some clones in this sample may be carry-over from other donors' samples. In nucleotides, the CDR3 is TGTGCCAGCCACCAAGAGACCCAGTACTTC. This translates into CASHQETQYF.